What follows are 19 T cell receptor beta chains derived from one specimen sequenced in a study of identical twins. TCRdb used MiXCR to reprocess the 5' RACE reads, holding one entry per CDR3 protein. The sample contains a few hundred thousand distinct CDR3 sequences, about 8.5% of which appear only once. Another study also made use of these data, one on yellow fever vaccine responses in identical twins.

Sequencing was carried out using CD8+ T cells sorted from blood. These receptors all stem from a woman aged 18-29 years in good health.

DNA of the CDR3: TGTGCCAGCAGCTCGTCTCCTACTATGAATGAAAAACTGTTTTTT. Residues: CASSSSPTMNEKLFF. The chain has TRBV7-2 and TRBJ1-4; D is unclear. The ends were cut back, 4 bases at V and 5 bases at J, with 14 bases in the middle. CDR3 size: 15 residues. Germline assignment: CDR1 SGHTA and CDR2 FQGNSA.

This clonotype has ten or more counts. V is TRBV12-3 or TRBV12-4 and J is TRBJ2-1; D may be TRBD1 or TRBD2 (5 bases each). This CDR3 is built from 12 residues. The V and J ends lost 7 bases and 12 bases respectively, with 16 bases between them. The CDR3 nucleotides read TGTGCCAGCAATACAGAGGGGTTTGGGCAGTTCTTC. This gives the protein CASNTEGFGQFF.

This clonotype was detected a few times. This sequence joins TRBV12-3 or TRBV12-4 and TRBJ1-5; perhaps TRBD1 as D (6 bases). V was cut by 7 bases and J by 7 bases, with 23 bases left in between. The CDR3 is made up of 16 amino acids. CDR3 amino acids: CASKQSIQGRDQPQHF. CDR3 sequence (DNA): TGTGCCAGCAAACAATCGATACAGGGAAGGGACCAGCCCCAGCATTTT.

The J gene is TRBJ2-7, the V gene TRBV12-3 or TRBV12-4; TRBD2 agrees at 8 bases. V lost 3 bases, J lost 3 bases, and 4 bases stayed unmatched. The CDR3 contains 14 residues. The CDR3 reads CASSFFSGGYEQYF. Written as DNA, the CDR3 is TGTGCCAGCAGTTTTTTCAGCGGGGGCTACGAGCAGTACTTC.

The rearrangement uses TRBV3-1 and TRBJ2-5, with D perhaps being TRBD1 or TRBD2 (6 bases each). CDR3 size: 17 residues. Germline lookup yields CDR1 LGHDT and CDR2 YNNKEL (reference sequence). The V end lost 5 bases, the J end lost 2 bases, and 21 bases lay between the germline ends. CDR3 sequence (DNA): TGTGCCAGCAGCAGAATTCCAGGGGAGGTCCTTCAAGAGACCCAGTACTTC. Its protein is CASSRIPGEVLQETQYF.

This clonotype was recorded many times. The V gene is TRBV4-1, the J gene TRBJ2-7, with D possibly being TRBD1 or TRBD2 (5 bases each). Trimming removed 0 bases at V and 3 bases at J, with 18 bases between. The CDR3 loop spans 17 amino acids. Germline values: CDR1 MGHRA, CDR2 YSYEKL. In nucleotides, the CDR3 is TGCGCCAGCAGCCAAGAAAGAGGAAGTCTTGGGGGCTACGAGCAGTACTTC. Translated, it gives CASSQERGSLGGYEQYF.

The chain links TRBV7-2 to TRBJ2-1, with D possibly TRBD2 on 5 matching bases. The CDR3 contains 15 residues. V was clipped by 2 bases and J by 6 bases, with 14 bases between them. CDR1 SGHTA and CDR2 FQGNSA come from the germline V gene. The CDR3, as DNA: TGTGCCAGCAGCTTACTAAGTTACGGAGGCAATGAGCAGTTCTTC. Its translation is CASSLLSYGGNEQFF.

This clonotype was recorded at least ten times. The chain combines TRBV11-1 with TRBJ2-1; the D call may be TRBD1 or TRBD2 (5 bases each). The V and J ends lost 5 bases and 3 bases respectively, with 20 bases between them. Per the germline V gene, CDR1 is SGHAT and CDR2 is FQDESV (reference sequence). This CDR3 is built from 17 residues. The CDR3 region is CASSPGRGYRIYNEQFF. The CDR3 nucleotides read TGTGCCAGCAGCCCAGGTCGGGGCTACCGAATCTACAATGAGCAGTTCTTC.

In this sample, this clonotype turned up many times. The chain joins TRBV5-5 to TRBJ2-7; D uncertain. The V and J ends lost 6 bases and 4 bases respectively, with 20 bases between them. CDR1 is SGHKS, CDR2 YYEKEE, per germline (reference sequence). CDR3 length equals 15 residues. The CDR3 DNA reads as TGTGCCAGCACCACTACCCCGGGTGCAGGATACGAGCAGTACTTC. This encodes CASTTTPGAGYEQYF.

J is TRBJ1-2 and V is TRBV29-1; 9 bases line up with TRBD1. CDR1 and CDR2 from the germline V gene are SQVTM and ANQGSEA. This CDR3 is 15 amino acids long. V lost 6 bases to trimming and J lost 2 bases; unmatched junction nucleotides: 10. CDR3 amino acids: CSVERPGTGNYGYTF. The CDR3 region has the DNA TGCAGCGTCGAAAGACCCGGGACAGGGAACTATGGCTACACCTTC.

This clonotype was counted at least ten times. The chain recombines TRBV4-2 with TRBJ2-7, with D possibly TRBD2 on 5 matching bases. From germline, CDR1 is LGHNA and CDR2 YNFKEQ. V was pared by 3 bases and J by 1 base, with 13 bases between. The CDR3 contains 15 residues. The CDR3 here is CASSHLLPGSYEQYF. The CDR3 region has the DNA TGTGCCAGCAGCCATCTCCTCCCGGGATCCTACGAGCAGTACTTC.

This chain joins TRBV7-9 and TRBJ2-5; D unclear. V was cut by 2 bases and J by 4 bases, with 11 bases left in between. The CDR3 consists of 14 residues. Germline V gene data show CDR1 as SEHNR and CDR2 as FQNEAQ (reference sequence). CDR3 amino acids: CASSLISLGETQYF. CDR3 coding DNA: TGTGCCAGCAGCTTAATCTCCCTCGGAGAGACCCAGTACTTC.

The chain is built from TRBV5-1 and TRBJ2-7; D is unclear. The V and J ends lost 0 bases and 1 base respectively, with 14 bases between them. The germline V gene has CDR1 SGHRS and CDR2 YFSETQ. This CDR3 has 16 amino acids. DNA of the CDR3: TGCGCCAGCAGCTTGGAAAGGGCAATGGTGTCCTACGAGCAGTACTTC. Its protein is CASSLERAMVSYEQYF.

This clonotype came up many times. The chain joins TRBV12-3 or TRBV12-4 to TRBJ1-6; 7 bases match TRBD1. V gave up 5 bases and J gave up 14 bases; unmatched junction bases: 3. This CDR3 is 11 amino acids long. Here the CDR3 DNA reads TGTGCCAGCAGTACAGGGGTGTCCCTCCACTTT. It yields the protein CASSTGVSLHF.

This clonotype was seen more than once but under ten times. The chain uses TRBV11-2 and TRBJ2-3; D not certain. V was pared by 5 bases and J by 6 bases, with 21 bases between. CDR3 length: 16 residues. Germline V lookup: CDR1 SGHAT, CDR2 FQNNGV. The CDR3 coding sequence is TGTGCCAGCAGCCCCGCTGCCGCTCCCCAATGGGATACGCAGTATTTT. It specifies CASSPAAAPQWDTQYF.

This clonotype was seen a few times. The chain uses TRBV11-2 and TRBJ2-2; TRBD2 matches at 7 bases. The CDR3 sequence is 16 residues long. Germline CDR1 and CDR2: SGHAT and FQNNGV. Trimming removed 5 bases from V and 7 bases from J; junction bases left unmatched: 13. CDR3 protein: CASSPLPSGENGELFF. The CDR3 DNA is TGTGCCAGCAGCCCACTCCCGAGCGGGGAAAACGGGGAGCTGTTTTTT.

This clonotype was observed a handful of times. V is TRBV4-2 and J is TRBJ2-1; tentatively, D is TRBD1 (6 bases). The CDR3 extends over 16 amino acids. The germline gives CDR1 LGHNA, CDR2 YNFKEQ. Trimming left V 4 bases short and J 0 bases short, with 13 bases between. Written as DNA, the CDR3 is TGTGCCAGCAGCCCCTTGACAGGTAGCTCCTACAATGAGCAGTTCTTC. Protein product: CASSPLTGSSYNEQFF.

The chain recombines TRBV27 with TRBJ2-6; the match to TRBD1 covers 8 bases. V gave up 4 bases and J gave up 4 bases; unmatched junction bases: 3. The CDR3 length is 15 residues. From germline, CDR1 is MNHEY and CDR2 SMNVEV (reference sequence). The CDR3 spells CASSWTGFGANVLTF. The CDR3 coding sequence is TGTGCCAGCAGTTGGACAGGGTTCGGGGCCAACGTCCTGACTTTC.

This clonotype was picked up a small number of times. The chain combines TRBV7-2 with TRBJ2-5; D perhaps matches TRBD1 (5 bases). Germline-derived CDR1 and CDR2 are SGHTA and FQGNSA. The CDR3 extends over 14 amino acids. Between the trimmed V and J ends, which lost 3 bases and 0 bases, there was a span of 8 bases. CDR3 in amino acids: CASSFRQNQETQYF. Written as DNA, the CDR3 is TGTGCCAGCAGCTTTCGACAGAACCAAGAGACCCAGTACTTC.